The next 22 T cell receptor beta chains were all read from a single sample in a study of cytomegalovirus exposure and HLA in healthy donors. Researchers ran the PCR with 60 Vbeta and 13 Jbeta primers. Sequencing used immunoSEQ multiplex PCR; TCRdb keeps in-frame clones, though not all of them. The data contain 99,000 or so clones, roughly three quarters of them singletons. The material sequenced was PBMCs. All receptors come from a male donor in good health and CMV-seronegative.

This chain uses TRBV14 with TRBJ2-3; TRBD1 matches at 7 bases. The CDR3 has 16 amino acids. Germline V lookup: CDR1 SGHDN, CDR2 FVKESK. The ends lost 3 bases at V and 1 base at J; junction bases unmatched: 7. The CDR3 DNA reads TGTGCCAGCAGCCACACGGACAGGAGCCGCACAGATACGCAGTATTTT. This encodes CASSHTDRSRTDTQYF.

The gene calls are TRBV5-1 and TRBJ1-2; D is undetermined. Germline V lookup: CDR1 SGHRS, CDR2 YFSETQ. The CDR3 length is 15 residues. The V end was cut by 0 bases, the J end by 2 bases, with 11 bases between. CDR3 coding DNA: TGCGCCAGCAGCTTGGACGTTGGCCAGAACTATGGCTACACCTTC. It yields the protein CASSLDVGQNYGYTF.

The genes are TRBV7-3 and TRBJ2-1, with 8 bases fitting TRBD2. Germline lookup yields CDR1 SGHTA and CDR2 FQGTGA. V lost 5 bases to trimming and J lost 9 bases; unmatched junction nucleotides: 6. The CDR3 extends over 13 amino acids. The CDR3: CASSPSGSGEQFF. The DNA for the CDR3 is TGTGCCAGCAGCCCGAGCGGGAGTGGTGAGCAGTTCTTC.

The gene calls are TRBV7-9 and TRBJ2-7; maybe TRBD2 (5 bases). V was cut by 5 bases and J by 0 bases, with 20 bases left in between. CDR1 SEHNR and CDR2 FQNEAQ come from the germline V gene (reference sequence). The CDR3 has 17 amino acids. In DNA form, the CDR3 reads TGTGCCAGCAGCCAGACAAGGACCGGGATTCTCTCCTACGAGCAGTACTTC. As protein: CASSQTRTGILSYEQYF. The variable domain in full, completed from reference TRBV7-9 and TRBJ2-7, reads DTGVSQNPRHKITKRGQNVTFRCDPISEHNRLYWYRQTLGQGPEFLTYFQNEAQLEKSRLLSDRFSAERPKGSFSTLEIQRTEQGDSAMYLCASSQTRTGILSYEQYFGPGTRLTVT.

This chain uses TRBV18 with TRBJ2-3, with D possibly matching TRBD2 (6 bases). V lost 4 bases and J lost 0, with 14 bases in between. Germline V gene lookup returns CDR1 KGHSH and CDR2 LQKENI. The CDR3 is 16 residues long. The CDR3 region is CASSREAGTSTDTQYF. In nucleotides, the CDR3 is TGTGCCAGCTCACGGGAGGCGGGGACTAGCACAGATACGCAGTATTTT.

The chain couples TRBV7-3 to TRBJ2-4; 9 bases line up with TRBD1. V shed 5 bases, J shed 4 bases, and the junction held 9 bases outside the gene matches. This CDR3 region has 16 residues. CDR1 and CDR2 (germline): SGHTA, FQGTGA. The CDR3 DNA sequence: TGTGCCAGCAGCCCGGGTGGGGGGACAGGGAAAAACATTCAGTACTTC. It is translated as CASSPGGGTGKNIQYF.

The CDR3 nucleotides read TGTGCCAGTAGTACATCAGGTACCAGCTCTGGAAACACCATATATTTT. Translation: CASSTSGTSSGNTIYF. The genes are TRBV19 and TRBJ1-3; no definite D call. Germline CDR1 and CDR2: LNHDA and SQIVND (reference sequence). This CDR3 has 16 amino acids. Trimming shortened V by 4 bases and J by 0 bases, and 13 bases separated the two germline ends.

This clone was counted between two and nine times. The chain joins TRBV4-1 to TRBJ2-1; 8 nucleotides match TRBD2. Germline CDR1 reads MGHRA; CDR2 reads YSYEKL. This CDR3 has 16 amino acids. V gave up 1 base and J gave up 2 bases; unmatched junction bases: 4. As DNA, the CDR3 is TGCGCCAGCAGCCAAGTACTAGCGGAAGCCTACAATGAGCAGTTCTTC. Amino acids: CASSQVLAEAYNEQFF.

The rearrangement uses TRBV2 and TRBJ1-1, with D unresolved. The germline CDR1 and CDR2 sequences are SNHLY and FYNNEI. The CDR3 spans 12 residues. V was trimmed by 7 bases and J by 4 bases, leaving 10 bases between them. The chain's CDR3 is CASKADFTEAFF. CDR3 sequence (DNA): TGTGCCAGCAAAGCTGATTTCACTGAAGCTTTCTTT.

This rearrangement joins TRBV18 to TRBJ1-5; possibly TRBD1 for D (5 bases). V was clipped by 2 bases and J by 0 bases, with 8 bases between them. CDR3 length: 15 residues. Germline CDR1 KGHSH, CDR2 LQKENI. CDR3 sequence reads: CASSPARDSNQPQHF. Written as DNA, the CDR3 is TGTGCCAGCTCACCAGCCAGGGATAGCAATCAGCCCCAGCATTTT.

This rearrangement joins TRBV25-1 to TRBJ2-7; 8 nucleotides agree with TRBD2. Trimming at V came to 7 bases and at J to 5 bases, leaving 1 base not matched to a gene. Germline CDR1 is MGHDK and CDR2 is SYGVNS. The CDR3 sequence is 11 residues long. CDR3 sequence: CASNGGDEQYF. CDR3 coding DNA: TGTGCCAGCAACGGGGGGGACGAGCAGTACTTC.

Here the CDR3 DNA reads TGTGCCAGTAATCCAGGGCCAGCTCAGCCCCAGCATTTT. Its protein is CASNPGPAQPQHF. The chain joins TRBV19 to TRBJ1-5; possibly TRBD1 for D (5 bases). The V gene lost 7 bases and the J gene lost 6 bases, with 13 bases spanning the gap. The CDR3 runs to 13 residues. Germline V lookup: CDR1 LNHDA, CDR2 SQIVND (reference sequence). Based on the CDR3 plus reference TRBV19 and TRBJ1-5, the full variable domain is DGGITQSPKYLFRKEGQNVTLSCEQNLNHDAMYWYRQDPGQGLRLIYYSQIVNDFQKGDIAEGYSVSREKKESFPLTVTSAQKNPTAFYLCASNPGPAQPQHFGDGTRLSIL.

J is TRBJ1-2 and V is TRBV9; tentatively, D is TRBD1 (5 bases). Germline V gene lookup returns CDR1 SGDLS and CDR2 YYNGEE. The CDR3 runs 12 residues. With 4 bases removed from V and 8 bases from J, the gap between germline ends came to 12 bases. The CDR3 loop is CASSSEGVGYTF. CDR3 nucleotide sequence: TGTGCCAGCAGCTCAGAAGGGGTAGGCTACACCTTC. The entire variable domain, with the rest obtained from reference TRBV9 and TRBJ1-2, is as follows: DSGVTQTPKHLITATGQRVTLRCSPRSGDLSVYWYQQSLDQGLQFLIQYYNGEERAKGNILERFSAQQFPDLHSELNLSSLELGDSALYFCASSSEGVGYTFGSGTRLTVV.

The CDR3 region has the DNA TGTGCCAGCAGCTTAGATCTAGGGGTCAATTCACCCCTCCACTTT. This translates into CASSLDLGVNSPLHF. The chain joins TRBV7-9 to TRBJ1-6; the D gene is possibly TRBD1 (5 bases). The CDR3 extends over 15 amino acids. V dropped 1 base and J dropped 7 bases, with 11 bases sitting between them. The germline gives CDR1 SEHNR, CDR2 FQNEAQ (reference sequence). Full variable domain (outside the CDR3, taken from reference TRBV7-9 and TRBJ1-6): DTGVSQNPRHKITKRGQNVTFRCDPISEHNRLYWYRQTLGQGPEFLTYFQNEAQLEKSRLLSDRFSAERPKGSFSTLEIQRTEQGDSAMYLCASSLDLGVNSPLHFGNGTRLTVT.

This chain's CDR3 is CATSRDHTGGPYEQYF. The CDR3 bases are TGTGCCACCAGCAGAGATCACACAGGGGGCCCCTACGAGCAGTACTTC. The rearrangement uses TRBV15 and TRBJ2-7, with 9 positions matching TRBD1. Trimming removed 0 bases from V and 2 bases from J; junction bases left unmatched: 5. The germline V gene encodes CDR1 LNHNV and CDR2 YYDKDF (reference sequence). The CDR3 runs to 16 residues. The full variable domain, with the rest looked up from reference TRBV15 and TRBJ2-7, is DAMVIQNPRYQVTQFGKPVTLSCSQTLNHNVMYWYQQKSSQAPKLLFHYYDKDFNNEADTPDNFQSRRPNTSFCFLDIRSPGLGDTAMYLCATSRDHTGGPYEQYFGPGTRLTVT.

The rearrangement links TRBV30 to TRBJ1-1, with 7 bases lining up with TRBD1. Per germline, CDR1 GTSNPN and CDR2 SVGIG (reference sequence). The CDR3 has 14 residues. Unmatched junction bases numbered 5, after V lost 3 bases and J lost 1 base. The CDR3 here is CAWSIGGSNTEAFF. The CDR3 DNA reads as TGTGCCTGGAGCATAGGGGGCTCGAACACTGAAGCTTTCTTT. The full variable domain, in which reference TRBV30 and TRBJ1-1 provide the parts outside the CDR3, is SQTIHQWPATLVQPVGSPLSLECTVEGTSNPNLYWYRQAAGRGLQLLFYSVGIGQISSEVPQNLSASRPQDRQFILSSKKLLLSDSGFYLCAWSIGGSNTEAFFGQGTRLTVV.

The CDR3 protein is CASSNGLGGNEQFF. The CDR3 bases are TGCGCCAGCAGCAACGGACTAGGCGGGAATGAGCAGTTCTTC. The chain is built from TRBV4-1 and TRBJ2-1; 7 nucleotides line up with TRBD2. CDR3 length: 14 amino acids. Germline loops: CDR1 MGHRA, CDR2 YSYEKL. With 5 bases clipped from V and 7 bases from J, the junction kept 8 bases outside the gene matches.

This clone was found once. The V gene is TRBV5-4, the J gene TRBJ2-7, with D maybe TRBD1 (5 bases). The CDR3 has 13 amino acids. The ends were cut back, 1 base at V and 5 bases at J, with 10 bases in the middle. Per germline, CDR1 SGHNT and CDR2 YYREEE (reference sequence). In DNA form, the CDR3 reads TGTGCCAGCAGCTTGAACAGGCGCGACGAGCAGTACTTC. Residues: CASSLNRRDEQYF.

This chain links TRBV7-2 with TRBJ2-5, with a weak D call TRBD2 (7 bases). With 5 bases removed from V and 4 bases from J, the gap between germline ends came to 17 bases. The CDR3 extends over 15 amino acids. Germline CDR1 is SGHTA and CDR2 is FQGNSA. CDR3 nucleotide sequence: TGTGCCAGCAGCCCTCAATGGGGGGGCGTAGAGACCCAGTACTTC. It is translated as CASSPQWGGVETQYF.

The V and J genes are TRBV13 and TRBJ2-7, with 7 bases lining up with TRBD1. V lost 4 bases, J lost 5 bases, and 5 bases stayed unmatched. Germline V gene data show CDR1 as PRHDT and CDR2 as FYEKMQ (reference sequence). There are 13 residues in the CDR3. The CDR3 nucleotides are TGTGCCAGCAGCTCGGACAGGCCGGACGAGCAGTACTTC. This codes for CASSSDRPDEQYF.

V usage is TRBV7-9 and J usage is TRBJ2-7; 8 bases line up with TRBD1. J lost 2 bases, V lost 8 bases, and 8 bases had no gene match. Per germline, CDR1 SEHNR and CDR2 FQNEAQ (reference sequence). CDR3 size: 14 residues. For the CDR3, the DNA is TGTGCCAGCCGGAAGACAGGGGAGCCCTACGAGCAGTACTTC. It specifies CASRKTGEPYEQYF.

This clone was seen a few times. The chain uses TRBV5-6 and TRBJ2-1; 12 positions match TRBD1. V trimming: 2 bases; J trimming: 15 bases; junction bases outside the gene matches: 9. Germline CDR1 SGHDT, CDR2 YYEEEE. CDR3 length equals 14 residues. The CDR3 nucleotides are TGTGCCAGCAGCTTCCGGGACAGGGGGCGGTCTCTGTTCTTC. Translation: CASSFRDRGRSLFF.